This T cell receptor (beta chain) was sequenced during a study of blood T cells in healthy people across ages. Study findings and constraints: While age rose, TCR beta diversity per million T cells dropped in a roughly linear way. CMV infection status of these donors was not known.

For the second PCR, which ran for roughly 7 to 11 cycles, a sample-barcoded 5' primer and a J-beta primer mix were used. TCRdb re-called the 5' RACE reads with MiXCR, one entry per CDR3 protein. The table includes about 680,000 distinct CDR3 sequences, around 45% detected once. This clonotype was seen more than once but under ten times. Its target is unknown. This CDR3 region has 17 residues. Germline-derived CDR1 and CDR2 are SNHLY and FYNNEI. V dropped 3 bases and J dropped 4; count of bases not matched to a gene: 9. The chain is built from TRBV2 and TRBJ2-1, with 10 bases aligning to TRBD2. This clonotype originated in a woman aged 60-75 years in good health. Source material: blood. The CDR3 region has the DNA TGTGCCAGCAGTGACGCCCTAGCGGGAGTGTATTACAATGAGCAGTTCTTC. Its protein product is CASSDALAGVYYNEQFF.